The T cell receptor (beta chain) under discussion was sequenced for a study of blood T cell repertoires in COVID-19. On the study more broadly: Samples came from the United States, Italy and Spain, spanning acute and convalescent COVID-19. The analysed material was cDNA or gDNA that came from T cells, B-cell-depleted T cells, or PBMCs.

Germline V lookup: CDR1 MNHEY, CDR2 SVGEGT. V dropped 2 bases and J dropped 0 bases, with 9 bases sitting between them. CDR3 length equals 15 residues. Authors' analysis steps: Amplified reference gene primers provided the basis for estimating nucleated cell counts. Profiled with immunoSEQ multiplex PCR; TCRdb holds only in-frame clones, not every one. V and J calls and clone size come straight from that table; D and trimming were deduced from the DNA. This sample yields about 55,000 clones, of which more than 85% are seen a single time; roughly 6.5% belongs to the top ten. The rearrangement uses TRBV6-2 or TRBV6-3 and TRBJ2-3; D is perhaps TRBD1 (6 bases). The sample taken for sequencing was peripheral blood. The TCR originated in a man aged 50 or older with active COVID-19. CDR3 DNA: TGTGCCAGCAGTTACGGACAGACTAGCACAGATACGCAGTATTTT. Its protein product is CASSYGQTSTDTQYF.